This entry lists 26 T cell receptor beta chains sequenced from one sample in a study of blood T cell repertoires in COVID-19 (dated by TCRdb to 2020 to 2021). To prepare the library, the immunoSEQ multiplex PCR assay was applied. This immuneACCESS table, as held by TCRdb, lists in-frame sequences with V and J called but not all clones. Of the missing ones, under half trace to an unresolved V gene in checked studies; the others have no known cause. Across this sample there are some 100,000 clones, with about 77% seen only once. The ten most abundant clones make up 9% to 13% of the sample. Specimen: peripheral blood. These receptors originate from a woman aged 70-85 years with acute or convalescent COVID-19.

The chain has TRBV5-3 and TRBJ1-1; the D is unclear. TRBV5-3 is placed among ORFs of uncertain function. Deletions cut 6 bases from V and 4 bases from J, with 10 bases between. The CDR3 has 12 residues. DNA for the CDR3: TGTGCCAGAACGGTCTTACGCACTGAAGCTTTCTTT. This gives the protein CARTVLRTEAFF.

The chain uses TRBV20-1 and TRBJ2-7; D is perhaps TRBD1 (5 bases). V was clipped by 3 bases and J by 5 bases, with 17 bases between them. The CDR3 runs to 14 residues. Germline V gene lookup returns CDR1 DFQATT and CDR2 SNEGSKA (reference sequence). The CDR3 nucleotides are TGCAGTGCTAGTTGGCAGGGTCTTTCTGACGAGCAGTACTTC. Its translation is CSASWQGLSDEQYF.

The rearrangement joins TRBV7-9 to TRBJ2-2; D is unclear. Germline V gene lookup returns CDR1 SEHNR and CDR2 FQNEAQ (reference sequence). The germline V and J ends were trimmed by 5 bases and 9 bases, with 10 bases remaining between them. This CDR3 has 12 residues. Here the CDR3 reads CASSPETRELFF. DNA for the CDR3: TGTGCCAGCAGCCCTGAGACAAGGGAGCTGTTTTTT.

The chain couples TRBV5-1 to TRBJ1-1; 9 positions match TRBD1. The CDR3 covers 14 residues. Trimming removed 4 bases from V and 5 bases from J; junction bases left unmatched: 6. The germline gives CDR1 SGHRS, CDR2 YFSETQ. CDR3 region: CASSTDRGSTEAFF. CDR3 coding DNA: TGCGCCAGCAGCACCGACAGGGGGAGTACTGAAGCTTTCTTT.

The chain couples TRBV11-2 to TRBJ1-1; D is uncertain. V lost 0 bases to trimming and J lost 4 bases, with 12 bases between them. The CDR3 has 15 residues. CDR1 SGHAT and CDR2 FQNNGV come from the germline V gene. The CDR3 protein is CASSLERWQSTEAFF. In DNA form, the CDR3 reads TGTGCCAGCAGCTTAGAGCGGTGGCAGTCCACTGAAGCTTTCTTT.

This clone was seen a few times. V is TRBV7-6 and J is TRBJ1-5, with TRBD1 as a possible D gene (5 bases). V was cut by 0 bases and J by 4 bases, with 13 bases left in between. CDR1 and CDR2 from the germline V gene are SGHVS and FNYEAQ. The CDR3 loop spans 16 amino acids. CDR3 region: CASSLAGPQGNQPQHF. In DNA, the CDR3 is TGTGCCAGCAGCTTAGCCGGTCCGCAGGGTAATCAGCCCCAGCATTTT.

The chain is built from TRBV30 and TRBJ2-3; 8 positions agree with TRBD2. The CDR3 loop spans 17 amino acids. Germline assignment: CDR1 GTSNPN and CDR2 SVGIG (reference sequence). V gave up 0 bases and J gave up 5 bases; unmatched junction bases: 13. The CDR3 DNA follows: TGTGCCTGGAGTGTAACCGGGGGGGCCTTCGAGATAGATACGCAGTATTTT. It specifies CAWSVTGGAFEIDTQYF.

Only a few counts were recorded for this clone. J is TRBJ1-6 and V is TRBV7-2; D is ambiguous. CDR1 SGHTA and CDR2 FQGNSA come from the germline V gene. The CDR3 covers 16 residues. With 2 bases removed from V and 4 bases from J, the gap between germline ends came to 12 bases. For the CDR3, the DNA is TGTGCCAGCAGCTTACTTACCAGGATGTATAATTCACCCCTCCACTTT. This encodes CASSLLTRMYNSPLHF.

This clone came up a few times. The chain has TRBV9 and TRBJ2-5; unclear D gene. The germline V gene has CDR1 SGDLS and CDR2 YYNGEE. V was shortened by 0 bases and J by 2 bases, with 5 bases between the two germline ends. CDR3 length: 13 residues. The chain's CDR3 is CASSVVEQETQYF. CDR3 in DNA: TGTGCCAGCAGCGTAGTAGAACAAGAGACCCAGTACTTC.

The chain recombines TRBV2 with TRBJ1-4; D is perhaps TRBD1 (5 bases). The germline V gene encodes CDR1 SNHLY and CDR2 FYNNEI. The CDR3 contains 13 residues. Trimming pared 9 bases from V and 7 bases from J, leaving 15 bases between. The chain's CDR3 is CASSPGTSEKLFF. The DNA of the CDR3 is TGTGCCAGTTCCCCTGGGACTTCTGAAAAACTGTTTTTT.

The chain has TRBV5-1 and TRBJ1-3, with D perhaps matching TRBD1 (5 bases). Germline assignment: CDR1 SGHRS and CDR2 YFSETQ. This CDR3 has 17 amino acids. V lost 5 bases to trimming and J lost 0 bases, with 18 bases between them. The CDR3, as DNA: TGCGCCAGCAGTTTTGGGGCCCCGGGCCTCTCTGGAAACACCATATATTTT. It specifies CASSFGAPGLSGNTIYF.

The V call is TRBV5-1, the J call TRBJ2-3, with 8 bases aligning to TRBD2. V shed 0 bases and J 5 bases; nucleotides not matched to a gene: 5. Per germline, CDR1 SGHRS and CDR2 YFSETQ. The length of the CDR3 is 15 residues. CDR3 protein: CASSLASGGKDTQYF. DNA of the CDR3: TGCGCCAGCAGCTTGGCAAGCGGGGGAAAAGATACGCAGTATTTT.

This clone was seen only a few times. This chain's CDR3 is CASSQDGGGAWNEQFF. The CDR3 nucleotides are TGTGCCAGCAGCCAAGATGGCGGGGGGGCTTGGAATGAGCAGTTCTTC. The chain combines TRBV3-1 (or the pseudogene TRBV3-2) with TRBJ2-1, with 9 bases fitting TRBD2. J was trimmed by 7 bases and V by 0 bases; bases with no gene match: 7. Germline CDR1 LGHDT, CDR2 YNNKEL (reference sequence). The CDR3 is 16 residues long.

The chain employs TRBV6-5 and TRBJ2-5, with 8 bases that match TRBD2. The V gene end was trimmed by 0 bases and the J gene end by 4 bases; junction bases not matched to a gene: 7. CDR1 and CDR2 from the germline V gene are MNHEY and SVGAGI. The CDR3 contains 16 residues. The CDR3 reads CASSYSGTRSIETQYF. In DNA, the CDR3 is TGTGCCAGCAGTTACTCCGGGACTAGAAGTATAGAGACCCAGTACTTC.

The V and J genes are TRBV3-1 (or the pseudogene TRBV3-2) and TRBJ2-3; TRBD2 agrees at 14 bases. This CDR3 region has 19 residues. The junction had 9 bases not matched to a gene; V was cut back by 4 bases and J by 0 bases. Germline V gene sequence: CDR1 LGHDT, CDR2 YNNKEL (reference sequence). The DNA for the CDR3 is TGTGCCAGCAGCCCTACCGGACTAGCGGGGGGCTCTAGCACAGATACGCAGTATTTT. Amino acids: CASSPTGLAGGSSTDTQYF.

The chain is built from TRBV6-6 and TRBJ1-5; no reliable D call. CDR3 length: 13 amino acids. The germline V and J ends were trimmed by 7 bases and 3 bases, with 10 bases remaining between them. Germline V gene sequence: CDR1 MNHNY, CDR2 SVGAGI (reference sequence). The CDR3 DNA reads as TGTGCCAGCATGGGAGGGCCCAATCAGCCCCAGCATTTT. Translation: CASMGGPNQPQHF.

The genes are TRBV7-2 and TRBJ2-3; 11 nucleotides line up with TRBD2. This CDR3 has 16 residues. The V gene's germline CDR1 is SGHTA and CDR2 FQGNSA. Trimming took 5 bases from V and 3 from J; bases not matched to a gene: 7. CDR3 bases: TGTGCCAGCAGCGCAAACCTAGCGGGGGGAACAGATACGCAGTATTTT. Its translation is CASSANLAGGTDTQYF.

The J gene is TRBJ1-4, the V gene TRBV5-1; D is possibly TRBD1 (5 bases). Germline CDR1 is SGHRS and CDR2 is YFSETQ. V was pared by 2 bases and J by 3 bases, with 11 bases between. The CDR3 totals 15 residues. CDR3 protein: CASSFQGGPNEKLFF. The CDR3 nucleotides are TGCGCCAGCAGCTTCCAGGGTGGACCTAATGAAAAACTGTTTTTT.

The V and J genes are TRBV25-1 and TRBJ1-2; TRBD1 matches at 7 bases. The V gene end was trimmed by 6 bases and the J gene end by 8 bases; junction bases not matched to a gene: 3. There are 11 residues in the CDR3. Germline CDR1 MGHDK, CDR2 SYGVNS. The DNA of the CDR3 is TGTGCCAGCAGCACAGGGGTGGGCTACACCTTC. Residues: CASSTGVGYTF.

This clone was recorded a few times. The CDR3 region has the DNA TGCAGCGTTGACTTGGACAGGGGGGAAGAGACCCAGTACTTC. This gives the protein CSVDLDRGEETQYF. The chain recombines TRBV29-1 with TRBJ2-5, with 10 bases aligning to TRBD1. J lost 3 bases, V lost 3 bases, and 4 bases had no gene match. The CDR3 extends over 14 amino acids. Germline CDR1 and CDR2: SQVTM and ANQGSEA.

This chain uses TRBV19 with TRBJ1-2; tentatively, D is TRBD1 (6 bases). Trimming took 5 bases from V and 8 from J, leaving 15 bases between them. The V gene's germline CDR1 is LNHDA and CDR2 SQIVND (reference sequence). The CDR3 is 13 amino acids. DNA for the CDR3: TGTGCCAGTAGTGTGGGGGCAGGGGCAGGCTACACCTTC. Protein: CASSVGAGAGYTF.

V is TRBV3-1 (or the pseudogene TRBV3-2) and J is TRBJ1-4, with D tentatively TRBD1 (6 bases). This CDR3 has 16 residues. Germline-derived CDR1 and CDR2 are LGHDT and YNNKEL (reference sequence). The V and J ends lost 1 base and 7 bases respectively, with 16 bases between them. CDR3 residues: CASSQVAARGPEKLFF. DNA for the CDR3: TGTGCCAGCAGCCAAGTTGCGGCCAGGGGACCTGAAAAACTGTTTTTT.

The chain joins TRBV7-9 to TRBJ2-7; TRBD1 aligns across 7 bases. There are 13 residues in the CDR3. V dropped 3 bases and J dropped 2; count of bases not matched to a gene: 1. Germline V gene data show CDR1 as SEHNR and CDR2 as FQNEAQ (reference sequence). In DNA, the CDR3 is TGTGCCAGCAGCTTTACAGGGGCCTACGAGCAGTACGTC. The encoded protein is CASSFTGAYEQYV.

J is TRBJ1-5 and V is TRBV7-2; tentatively, D is TRBD1 (6 bases). The length of the CDR3 is 17 residues. The germline V and J ends were trimmed by 5 bases and 1 base, with 18 bases remaining between them. Germline CDR1 reads SGHTA; CDR2 reads FQGNSA. The CDR3 loop reads CASSPGTKGQSNQPQHF. The CDR3 DNA sequence: TGTGCCAGCAGCCCAGGGACGAAGGGACAAAGCAATCAGCCCCAGCATTTT.

This sequence joins TRBV4-1 and TRBJ2-3, with TRBD2 as a possible D gene (5 bases). Between the trimmed V and J ends, which lost 1 base and 3 bases, there was a span of 11 bases. This CDR3 has 15 residues. Germline assignment: CDR1 MGHRA and CDR2 YSYEKL. The CDR3 loop reads CASSQVGDGTDTQYF. DNA for the CDR3: TGCGCCAGCAGCCAAGTCGGGGATGGGACAGATACGCAGTATTTT.

The V and J genes are TRBV11-2 and TRBJ2-7; 9 bases are shared with TRBD2. The V and J ends lost 5 bases and 3 bases, in that order; junction bases with no gene match: 17. CDR3 size: 18 residues. Germline loops: CDR1 SGHAT, CDR2 FQNNGV. CDR3 in amino acids: CASSLTRSSGGSNYEQYF. The DNA for the CDR3 is TGTGCCAGCAGCCTTACTCGGAGTAGCGGGGGCTCCAACTACGAGCAGTACTTC.